This TCR beta chain was sequenced during a study of shared clonotypes between healthy human individuals. Method: immunoSEQ multiplex PCR; TCRdb's copy keeps in-frame clones and lacks some. The table shows about 750,000 clones, with 90% to 95% occurring only once. Positive CCR7 selection of CD45RO-negative cells yielded the naive CD8 cells, and terminally differentiated effector memory CD45RA+ cells were excluded. Germline lookup yields CDR1 MNHEY and CDR2 SMNVEV (reference sequence). V was pared by 5 bases and J by 8 bases, with 19 bases between. This CDR3 is 15 amino acids long. The material sequenced was naive CD8+ T cells sorted from blood. This TCR was recovered from a young man in good health. The chain is built from TRBV27 and TRBJ2-1; TRBD1 might be the D (5 bases). The CDR3 DNA reads TGTGCCAGCAGTCCGCGAGCCTCCAGGGTCCATGAGCAGTTCTTC. It codes for CASSPRASRVHEQFF.